One sample yielded the 31 T cell receptor beta chains listed below, sequenced in a study of response to subunit inactivated influenza vaccine. TCRdb recomputed calls from the RT-PCR reads with MiXCR, one row per CDR3 protein. Counted here are more than 400,000 distinct CDR3 sequences, approximately 7.2% occurring once; the ten biggest clones make up about an eighth. Here the sequenced sample was PBMCs from blood, taken roughly 24 months after vaccination. The receptors come from a man aged 45 to 75 who received an inactivated influenza vaccine.

The gene calls are TRBV27 and TRBJ1-6; TRBD1 matches 11 bases. Germline V gives CDR1 MNHEY, CDR2 SMNVEV (reference sequence). V shed 4 bases, J shed 8 bases, and the junction held 7 bases outside the gene matches. The CDR3 spans 16 residues. The CDR3 DNA follows: TGTGCCAGCAGTTATGAACCGGGACAGGGGGATTCACCCCTCCACTTT. This gives the protein CASSYEPGQGDSPLHF.

This clonotype was seen a few times. This chain's CDR3 is CASSSAGGGPYEQYF. CDR3 nucleotide sequence: TGTGCCAGCAGCTCCGCGGGGGGCGGACCCTACGAGCAGTACTTC. V is TRBV7-2 and J is TRBJ2-7, with 8 bases aligning to TRBD2. Germline CDR1 reads SGHTA; CDR2 reads FQGNSA. V was pared by 4 bases and J by 2 bases, with 7 bases of the junction left unmatched. The CDR3 has 15 residues.

The chain has TRBV20-1 and TRBJ2-7; D is perhaps TRBD1 or TRBD2 (6 bases each). The germline V and J ends were trimmed by 2 bases and 6 bases, with 14 bases remaining between them. CDR1 is DFQATT and CDR2 is SNEGSKA in the germline V gene (reference sequence). This CDR3 comprises 13 residues. For the CDR3, the DNA is TGCAGTGCTAGACTAGGGGGGCTTGGCGAGCAGTACTTC. Amino acids: CSARLGGLGEQYF.

The table lists this clonotype with a few counts. This chain uses TRBV5-1 with TRBJ1-2; 9 bases are shared with TRBD1. Looked up from germline, CDR1 is SGHRS and CDR2 is YFSETQ. The CDR3 contains 15 residues. Losses at the gene ends were 4 bases for V and 4 bases for J; bases not matched to a gene: 8. This CDR3 is CASSAGTGRAYGYTF. DNA for the CDR3: TGCGCCAGCAGCGCCGGGACAGGGCGGGCCTATGGCTACACCTTC.

The V call is TRBV9, the J call TRBJ1-3; D might be TRBD1 (5 bases). V was trimmed by 0 bases and J by 0 bases, leaving 7 bases between them. This CDR3 has 15 residues. CDR1 is SGDLS, CDR2 YYNGEE, per germline. Here the CDR3 DNA reads TGTGCCAGCAGCGTAGAGGGGTTCTCTGGAAACACCATATATTTT. This codes for CASSVEGFSGNTIYF.

There are many counts of this clonotype. The chain carries TRBV6-2 or TRBV6-3 and TRBJ2-7; D not certain. The CDR3 is 14 residues long. The germline gives CDR1 MNHEY, CDR2 SVGEGT. Trimming shortened V by 6 bases and J by 3 bases, and 15 bases separated the two germline ends. DNA of the CDR3: TGTGCCAGCAGCCTAGAACCACTATTCTACGAGCAGTACTTC. Translated: CASSLEPLFYEQYF.

The genes are TRBV6-1 and TRBJ1-6; D remains ambiguous. Germline CDR1 reads MNHNS; CDR2 reads SASEGT. Trimming took 3 bases from V and 3 from J, leaving 3 bases between them. The CDR3 runs 13 residues. For the CDR3, the DNA is TGTGCCAGCAGTGACGACTATAATTCACCCCTCCACTTT. It yields the protein CASSDDYNSPLHF.

This clonotype appeared a few times. For the CDR3, the DNA is TGTGCCAGCAGTTACCCCCCTGGACAGAAGCAGTTCTTC. As protein: CASSYPPGQKQFF. V is TRBV6-6 and J is TRBJ2-1; D is perhaps TRBD1 (6 bases). Between the trimmed V and J ends, which lost 2 bases and 11 bases, there was a span of 13 bases. Germline V gives CDR1 MNHNY, CDR2 SVGAGI (reference sequence). This CDR3 spans 13 amino acids.

At least ten counts were recorded for this clonotype. This chain joins TRBV5-1 and TRBJ1-6; D call uncertain. Germline V gives CDR1 SGHRS, CDR2 YFSETQ. The CDR3 consists of 14 residues. The V gene lost 1 base and the J gene lost 7 bases, with 9 bases spanning the gap. CDR3 sequence reads: CASSLNSLNSPLHF. CDR3 DNA sequence: TGCGCCAGCAGCTTGAACAGTTTAAATTCACCCCTCCACTTT.

The chain employs TRBV25-1 and TRBJ1-1, with D uncertain. V was trimmed by 2 bases and J by 1 base, leaving 8 bases between them. The germline V gene encodes CDR1 MGHDK and CDR2 SYGVNS. The CDR3 loop spans 14 amino acids. CDR3: CASSEGGWNTEAFF. The CDR3 region has the DNA TGTGCCAGCAGTGAAGGAGGGTGGAACACTGAAGCTTTCTTT.

This clonotype was seen a handful of times. In DNA form, the CDR3 reads TGTGCCAGCAGGCAAGTGAGCGGCACAGATACGCAGTATTTT. Translating gives CASRQVSGTDTQYF. The chain couples TRBV11-1 to TRBJ2-3; D call uncertain. CDR3 length: 14 amino acids. Trimming cost V 6 bases and J 1 base, with 11 bases left between them. Germline CDR1 and CDR2: SGHAT and FQDESV (reference sequence).

This clonotype was observed a few times. The chain combines TRBV15 with TRBJ1-1; 8 bases match TRBD1. The CDR3 loop spans 14 amino acids. V lost 1 base, J lost 4 bases, and 2 bases stayed unmatched. Germline V lookup: CDR1 LNHNV, CDR2 YYDKDF (reference sequence). The CDR3 DNA sequence: TGTGCCACCAGCAGAGGGACAGGGATCACTGAAGCTTTCTTT. Its protein is CATSRGTGITEAFF. The full variable domain, completed using reference TRBV15 and TRBJ1-1, is DAMVIQNPRYQVTQFGKPVTLSCSQTLNHNVMYWYQQKSSQAPKLLFHYYDKDFNNEADTPDNFQSRRPNTSFCFLDIRSPGLGDTAMYLCATSRGTGITEAFFGQGTRLTVV.

The chain links TRBV6-5 to TRBJ2-7, with D perhaps TRBD1 (6 bases). With 6 bases removed from V and 5 bases from J, the gap between germline ends came to 20 bases. Germline V gene lookup returns CDR1 MNHEY and CDR2 SVGAGI. The CDR3 is 15 residues long. The chain's CDR3 is CASSYNKQGGDEQYF. The CDR3 nucleotides are TGTGCCAGCAGCTACAACAAACAGGGTGGGGACGAGCAGTACTTC.

This chain uses TRBV12-3 or TRBV12-4 with TRBJ2-5; 7 nucleotides align to TRBD2. V shed 0 bases, J shed 6 bases, and the junction held 7 bases outside the gene matches. The CDR3 has 15 amino acids. The CDR3 DNA reads TGTGCCAGCAGTTTAGCGGGAGGGCCCTCTCAGACCCAGTACTTC. Its protein product is CASSLAGGPSQTQYF.

Details on this clonotype: A read error is likely, as this CDR3 ends without the conserved phenylalanine or tryptophan. The chain carries TRBV7-9 and TRBJ2-7; perhaps TRBD2 as D (6 bases). V was clipped by 8 bases and J by 7 bases, with 18 bases between them. This CDR3 spans 13 amino acids. Germline V gene lookup returns CDR1 SEHNR and CDR2 FQNEAQ (reference sequence). The CDR3 loop is CASGPGLLWEQYY. The CDR3 DNA sequence: TGTGCCAGCGGCCCGGGACTTCTCTGGGAGCAGTACTAC.

This clonotype showed up many times. The chain has TRBV5-6 and TRBJ2-1; possible D gene TRBD2, 6 bases. Looked up from germline, CDR1 is SGHDT and CDR2 is YYEEEE. Trimming removed 4 bases from V and 8 bases from J, with 22 bases in between. CDR3 size: 16 residues. The CDR3 nucleotides are TGTGCCAGCAGCCCCGAGTTGAGACTAGTTTACCATGAGCAGTTCTTC. Protein: CASSPELRLVYHEQFF.

This clonotype appeared a few times. CDR3 nucleotide sequence: TGTGCCAGCAGCCCGACGACAGGGATCAACACTGAAGCTTTCTTT. This translates into CASSPTTGINTEAFF. This chain joins TRBV12-3 or TRBV12-4 and TRBJ1-1; 7 positions match TRBD1. The CDR3 totals 15 residues. Trimming at V came to 6 bases and at J to 2 bases, leaving 9 bases not matched to a gene.

V is TRBV7-2 and J is TRBJ2-5; D is undetermined. V was trimmed by 2 bases and J by 2 bases, leaving 12 bases between them. This CDR3 is 15 amino acids long. The germline gives CDR1 SGHTA, CDR2 FQGNSA. In DNA, the CDR3 is TGTGCCAGCAGCTTAACTAACTACCCTCAAGAGACCCAGTACTTC. It codes for CASSLTNYPQETQYF.

This sequence joins TRBV27 and TRBJ2-7; maybe TRBD1 (5 bases). CDR3 length equals 14 residues. V was cut by 5 bases and J by 2 bases, with 13 bases left in between. Germline V gives CDR1 MNHEY, CDR2 SMNVEV (reference sequence). The CDR3 nucleotides are TGTGCCAGCAGTCCCCTGGACAAGACCTACGAGCAGTACTTC. Translated: CASSPLDKTYEQYF.

This clonotype was picked up many times. This chain connects TRBV10-3 to TRBJ2-1, with 8 bases that match TRBD2. The junction had 3 bases not matched to a gene; V was cut back by 0 bases and J by 5 bases. Germline V gene data show CDR1 as ENHRY and CDR2 as SYGVKD. The CDR3 sequence is 15 residues long. The CDR3 here is CAISESGGRNNEQFF. In nucleotides, the CDR3 is TGTGCCATCAGTGAGTCAGGCGGGAGGAACAATGAGCAGTTCTTC.

V usage is TRBV7-2 and J usage is TRBJ2-2, with D perhaps matching TRBD1 or TRBD2 (5 bases each). In germline, CDR1 is SGHTA, CDR2 FQGNSA. The V end was cut by 0 bases, the J end by 4 bases, with 12 bases between. The CDR3 has 16 amino acids. Written as DNA, the CDR3 is TGTGCCAGCAGCTTAGCTCCAGGGCGGGTCACCGGGGAGCTGTTTTTT. The encoded protein is CASSLAPGRVTGELFF.

In its sample, this clonotype was seen a few times. The rearrangement joins TRBV7-2 to TRBJ1-5; 7 bases align to TRBD1. Per the germline V gene, CDR1 is SGHTA and CDR2 is FQGNSA. The V segment lost 4 bases and the J segment 0 bases; nucleotides outside the gene matches: 3. The CDR3 has 15 amino acids. CDR3 sequence: CASSSGTDSNQPQHF. CDR3 in DNA: TGTGCCAGCAGCTCGGGGACAGATAGCAATCAGCCCCAGCATTTT.

This clonotype was counted a few times. The chain joins TRBV2 to TRBJ2-5; possible D gene TRBD1, 5 bases. Trimming removed 4 bases from V and 7 bases from J, with 10 bases in between. The CDR3 extends over 12 amino acids. Per germline, CDR1 SNHLY and CDR2 FYNNEI. The CDR3 is CASSVEGVTQYF. The CDR3 bases are TGTGCCAGCAGTGTTGAAGGGGTGACCCAGTACTTC.

In this sample, this clonotype turned up many times. V is TRBV5-1 and J is TRBJ1-1; D call uncertain. The CDR3 runs to 15 residues. The V gene lost 4 bases and the J gene lost 0 bases, with 13 bases spanning the gap. The germline gives CDR1 SGHRS, CDR2 YFSETQ. CDR3 residues: CASSTLPTLNTEAFF. DNA of the CDR3: TGCGCCAGCAGCACCCTACCTACTCTGAACACTGAAGCTTTCTTT.

In regard to this clonotype: One base away lies a much larger clone, so this may be a sequencing read error. This chain connects TRBV27 to TRBJ2-1; D call uncertain. The V gene's germline CDR1 is MNHEY and CDR2 SMNVEV (reference sequence). V lost 3 bases and J 3 bases, leaving 15 bases between the germline ends. The CDR3 runs to 16 residues. The CDR3 DNA reads TGTGCCAGCAGTTTCAAAGGCGAGATCCTCTACAATGAGCAGTTCTTC. Protein sequence: CASSFKGEILYNEQFF.

CDR3 residues: CASSFGVLWMNKPHSYEQYF. CDR3 sequence (DNA): TGTGCCAGCAGTTTTGGAGTCCTTTGGATGAACAAGCCCCACTCCTACGAGCAGTACTTC. The genes are TRBV27 and TRBJ2-7; no clear D. V shed 3 bases and J shed 0 bases, with 27 bases lying between them. In germline, CDR1 is MNHEY, CDR2 SMNVEV (reference sequence). The CDR3 is 20 amino acids.

The chain combines TRBV7-9 with TRBJ1-1; D unresolved. Germline V gives CDR1 SEHNR, CDR2 FQNEAQ (reference sequence). This CDR3 is 14 amino acids long. The V gene lost 3 bases and the J gene lost 2 bases, with 10 bases spanning the gap. CDR3 region: CASSFNRGNTEAFF. CDR3 nucleotides: TGTGCCAGCAGCTTCAACAGAGGCAACACTGAAGCTTTCTTT.

The V gene is TRBV5-1, the J gene TRBJ1-3; 10 positions match TRBD1. V lost 3 bases, J lost 6 bases, and 3 bases stayed unmatched. Germline CDR1 reads SGHRS; CDR2 reads YFSETQ. The length of the CDR3 is 14 residues. The DNA for the CDR3 is TGCGCCAGCAGCTCCGGGACAGGGGAAAACACCATATATTTT. It is translated as CASSSGTGENTIYF.

The chain has TRBV12-3 or TRBV12-4 and TRBJ2-1; D possibly matches TRBD1 or TRBD2 (5 bases each). The ends were cut back, 9 bases at V and 9 bases at J, with 12 bases in the middle. This CDR3 region has 11 residues. The CDR3 spells CASGTRTEQFF. CDR3 sequence (DNA): TGTGCCAGTGGGACGCGCACTGAGCAGTTCTTC.

This clonotype was counted ten times or more. This chain uses TRBV28 with TRBJ1-5, with D hard to call. The V gene's germline CDR1 is MDHEN and CDR2 SYDVKM. V was clipped by 6 bases and J by 4 bases, with 13 bases between them. This CDR3 contains 14 residues. The CDR3: CASRAELRNQPQHF. In nucleotides, the CDR3 is TGTGCCAGCAGGGCAGAGCTAAGGAATCAGCCCCAGCATTTT. Variable domain in full (rest from reference TRBV28 and TRBJ1-5): DVKVTQSSRYLVKRTGEKVFLECVQDMDHENMFWYRQDPGLGLRLIYFSYDVKMKEKGDIPEGYSVSREKKERFSLILESASTNQTSMYLCASRAELRNQPQHFGDGTRLSIL.

This clonotype was detected once. A junction end diverges from the germline sequence, so it may reflect a read error. The chain is built from TRBV12-3 or TRBV12-4 and TRBJ1-3; D not certain. The length of the CDR3 is 15 residues. In nucleotides, the CDR3 is TGTGCTAGCAGTTTTACTCTGGCGCTTGGAAACACCATATATTTT. Translated, it gives CASSFTLALGNTIYF.